This TCR beta chain stems from a study of blood T cell repertoires in COVID-19. The wider study: Some COVID-19 samples were acute and others convalescent; all came from the United States, Italy and Spain.

Authors' analysis steps: How many nucleated cells were present was estimated from reference gene primer amplification. The method was immunoSEQ multiplex PCR; TCRdb's version includes in-frame clones alone and lacks a portion of them. V and J calls and clone size come straight from that table; D and trimming were deduced from the DNA. This sample yields approximately 260,000 clones, of which over 70% are seen a single time; over 8.5% belongs to the top ten. This CDR3 is 16 amino acids long. With 5 bases clipped from V and 0 bases from J, the junction kept 9 bases outside the gene matches. CDR1 is SGHTA, CDR2 FQGNSA, per germline.

This TCR came from a human donor in a cohort sampled during active COVID-19. The sequenced sample was peripheral blood. This chain uses TRBV7-2 with TRBJ1-2; TRBD1 aligns across 7 bases. As DNA, the CDR3 is TGTGCCAGCAGCCCTACAGGGGCCCACGCTAACTATGGCTACACCTTC. Its translation is CASSPTGAHANYGYTF.